These 13 T cell receptor beta chains share one sample of origin, sequenced in a study of blood T cell repertoires in COVID-19. Sequencing used immunoSEQ multiplex PCR; TCRdb keeps in-frame clones, though not all of them. This sample carries approximately 280,000 clones, 75% to 90% of them seen once, and the ten largest clones take about 2.5%. Input material: PBMCs or T cells enriched from blood (not recorded which). The receptors here all came from a woman in her fifties or sixties who had recovered from COVID-19.

The rearrangement joins TRBV10-1 to TRBJ1-6; D unclear. Trimming removed 5 bases at V and 7 bases at J, with 6 bases between. This CDR3 is 12 amino acids long. CDR1 WNHNN and CDR2 SYGVQD come from the germline V gene (reference sequence). CDR3 coding DNA: TGCGCCAGCAGTTTCAGGAATTCACCCCTCCACTTT. It specifies CASSFRNSPLHF.

The rearrangement links TRBV4-2 to TRBJ2-7; TRBD1 agrees at 7 bases. This CDR3 is 17 amino acids long. V gave up 0 bases and J gave up 3 bases; unmatched junction bases: 11. CDR1 and CDR2 (germline): LGHNA, YNFKEQ. The CDR3 nucleotides are TGTGCCAGCAGCCAAGATTTGGTGGGACAGAACTTCTACGAGCAGTACTTC. Translating gives CASSQDLVGQNFYEQYF.

This sequence joins TRBV5-1 and TRBJ2-1, with TRBD2 matching 9 bases. The germline V gene has CDR1 SGHRS and CDR2 YFSETQ. The CDR3 consists of 15 residues. The V segment lost 0 bases and the J segment 9 bases; nucleotides outside the gene matches: 7. The CDR3 nucleotides read TGCGCCAGCAGCTTGGACGGTCTAGCGGGGACTGAGCAGTTCTTC. Residues: CASSLDGLAGTEQFF. Supplemented by reference TRBV5-1 and TRBJ2-1, the full variable domain reads KAGVTQTPRYLIKTRGQQVTLSCSPISGHRSVSWYQQTPGQGLQFLFEYFSETQRNKGNFPGRFSGRQFSNSRSEMNVSTLELGDSALYLCASSLDGLAGTEQFFGPGTRLTVL.

V usage is TRBV4-3 and J usage is TRBJ1-3, with 9 bases that match TRBD1. V gave up 0 bases and J gave up 0 bases; unmatched junction bases: 3. The germline gives CDR1 LGHNA, CDR2 YSLEER. The CDR3 sequence is 17 residues long. DNA of the CDR3: TGCGCCAGCAGCCAAGAGGGACAGGGAATCTCTGGAAACACCATATATTTT. Its translation is CASSQEGQGISGNTIYF.

The CDR3 DNA reads TGTGCCAGTAGTCCTCGTCACCCTACCTACGAGCAGTACTTC. It is translated as CASSPRHPTYEQYF. The rearrangement links TRBV19 to TRBJ2-7; the D is unclear. In germline, CDR1 is LNHDA, CDR2 SQIVND (reference sequence). Trimming cost V 5 bases and J 2 bases, with 13 bases left between them. There are 14 residues in the CDR3.

This clone appeared a single time. The rearrangement links TRBV5-1 to TRBJ1-1; TRBD1 matches at 8 bases. The CDR3 contains 15 residues. Trimming at V came to 5 bases and at J to 5 bases, leaving 11 bases not matched to a gene. CDR1 SGHRS and CDR2 YFSETQ come from the germline V gene. CDR3 residues: CASSPYTGGGTEAFF. The CDR3 nucleotides are TGCGCCAGCAGTCCATACACAGGGGGTGGGACTGAAGCTTTCTTT.

The chain uses TRBV5-1 and TRBJ2-5; the match to TRBD1 covers 7 bases. The V segment lost 5 bases and the J segment 3 bases; nucleotides outside the gene matches: 4. Germline CDR1 reads SGHRS; CDR2 reads YFSETQ. The length of the CDR3 is 13 residues. CDR3 loop: CASRRTGKETQYF. The CDR3, as DNA: TGCGCCAGCAGGCGGACAGGAAAAGAGACCCAGTACTTC.

This clone was found once. The chain employs TRBV19 and TRBJ2-2; D might be TRBD1 (7 bases). The CDR3 is 16 amino acids. V was shortened by 5 bases and J by 4 bases, with 17 bases between the two germline ends. Looked up from germline, CDR1 is LNHDA and CDR2 is SQIVND (reference sequence). Here the CDR3 reads CASSARRGRGTGELFF. CDR3 nucleotides: TGTGCCAGTAGTGCTCGGAGGGGGCGCGGCACCGGGGAGCTGTTTTTT.

This clone was recorded a few times. J is TRBJ2-5 and V is TRBV7-9; TRBD2 matches 12 bases. Germline V gives CDR1 SEHNR, CDR2 FQNEAQ (reference sequence). The ends lost 1 base at V and 5 bases at J; junction bases unmatched: 5. The CDR3 extends over 16 amino acids. This CDR3 reads CASSLDLLAGGETQYF. The CDR3 nucleotides read TGTGCCAGCAGCTTAGACCTCCTAGCGGGAGGGGAGACCCAGTACTTC.

This rearrangement joins TRBV5-1 to TRBJ1-4, with TRBD1 matching over 7 bases. Germline trimming cut 4 bases from V and 3 bases from J; bases unmatched to any gene: 6. The germline V gene encodes CDR1 SGHRS and CDR2 YFSETQ. The CDR3 spans 15 residues. CDR3 sequence reads: CASSDSQGSNEKLFF. The CDR3 DNA reads as TGCGCCAGCAGCGACTCACAGGGGTCTAATGAAAAACTGTTTTTT.

This CDR3 reads CASSIGATGCCSPLHF. CDR3 nucleotides: TGTGCCAGTAGTATAGGTGCGACAGGGTGTTGCTCACCCCTCCACTTT. This chain links TRBV19 with TRBJ1-6; 7 nucleotides line up with TRBD1. The CDR3 extends over 16 amino acids. Trimming took 1 base from V and 10 from J; bases not matched to a gene: 10. Germline V gene sequence: CDR1 LNHDA, CDR2 SQIVND (reference sequence).

The chain has TRBV7-2 and TRBJ1-5, with TRBD1 as a possible D gene (6 bases). CDR3 length equals 15 residues. CDR1 and CDR2 (germline): SGHTA, FQGNSA. V gave up 1 base and J gave up 3 bases, with 10 bases separating them. The CDR3 sequence: CASSLVGGTNQPQHF. As DNA, the CDR3 is TGTGCCAGCAGCTTAGTTGGGGGCACCAATCAGCCCCAGCATTTT.

The chain recombines TRBV2 with TRBJ2-3, with 12 bases lining up with TRBD2. CDR3 size: 17 residues. After removal of 7 bases from V and 0 bases from J, the junction contained 8 bases not matched to a gene. CDR1 and CDR2 (germline): SNHLY, FYNNEI. As DNA, the CDR3 is TGTGCCAGCAAACCGGGACTAGCGGGTCCGAGCACAGATACGCAGTATTTT. Translating gives CASKPGLAGPSTDTQYF.